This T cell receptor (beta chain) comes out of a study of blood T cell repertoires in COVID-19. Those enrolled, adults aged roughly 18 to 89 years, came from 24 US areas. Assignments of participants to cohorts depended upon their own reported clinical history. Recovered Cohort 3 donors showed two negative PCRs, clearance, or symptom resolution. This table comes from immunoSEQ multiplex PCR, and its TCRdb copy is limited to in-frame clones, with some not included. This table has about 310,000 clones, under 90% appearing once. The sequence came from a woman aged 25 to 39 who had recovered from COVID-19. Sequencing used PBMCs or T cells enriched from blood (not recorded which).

Here the CDR3 DNA reads TGCAGCGTTGAATACGCCGAAGCATACAATGAGCAGTTCTTC. It is translated as CSVEYAEAYNEQFF. J is TRBJ2-1 and V is TRBV29-1; D remains ambiguous. The germline V gene encodes CDR1 SQVTM and CDR2 ANQGSEA. Trimming took off 2 bases at V and 4 bases at J, with 12 bases between the two ends. CDR3 size: 14 residues.